The 5 T cell receptor beta chains given below trace back to one sample, sequenced in a study of early T cells in non-severe SARS-CoV-2 infection. In TCRdb, the 5' RACE reads were re-called with MiXCR into one record per CDR3 protein. The profile shows 45,000 to 75,000 distinct CDR3 sequences, around 13% of them singletons. Sequenced sample: whole blood. All receptors derive from an adult who was a healthcare worker with PCR-confirmed SARS-CoV-2 infection or an uninfected control (not recorded which).

This clonotype was recorded at least ten times. The chain joins TRBV12-3 or TRBV12-4 to TRBJ2-7; 8 bases align to TRBD1. The CDR3 consists of 12 residues. The V segment lost 10 bases and the J segment 6 bases; nucleotides outside the gene matches: 8. In DNA, the CDR3 is TGTGCCACCGCCGGGACAGGCTTCGAGCAGTACTTC. It translates to CATAGTGFEQYF.

CDR3 coding DNA: TGTGCCAGCAGCTTAGTGGCGGGGTCCACCGGGGAGCTGTTTTTT. This codes for CASSLVAGSTGELFF. The J gene is TRBJ2-2, the V gene TRBV7-2; possibly TRBD2 for D (6 bases). This CDR3 has 15 residues. Trimming took off 1 base at V and 4 bases at J, with 10 bases between the two ends. Germline CDR1 reads SGHTA; CDR2 reads FQGNSA. The whole variable domain, remainder taken from reference TRBV7-2 and TRBJ2-2, is GAGVSQSPSNKVTEKGKDVELRCDPISGHTALYWYRQSLGQGLEFLIYFQGNSAPDKSGLPSDRFSAERTGGSVSTLTIQRTQQEDSAVYLCASSLVAGSTGELFFGEGSRLTVL.

The gene calls are TRBV12-3 or TRBV12-4 and TRBJ1-5; D is perhaps TRBD1 (6 bases). The V end was cut by 7 bases, the J end by 6 bases, with 13 bases between. This CDR3 has 13 amino acids. CDR3 coding DNA: TGTGCCAGCACCGCAGGGGCGGGTCAGCCCCAGCATTTT. Residues: CASTAGAGQPQHF.

The chain is built from TRBV7-8 and TRBJ2-5; 7 bases fit TRBD1. Germline values: CDR1 SGHVS, CDR2 FQNEAQ. V lost 0 bases, J lost 1 base, and 2 bases stayed unmatched. This CDR3 has 15 residues. CDR3 residues: CASSLADRTQETQYF. CDR3 sequence (DNA): TGTGCCAGCAGCTTAGCGGACAGGACCCAAGAGACCCAGTACTTC.

This clonotype was seen repeatedly, ten times or more. J is TRBJ2-1 and V is TRBV28, with a tentative D call TRBD2 (5 bases). Germline loops: CDR1 MDHEN, CDR2 SYDVKM. Trimming took 7 bases from V and 0 from J, leaving 13 bases between them. The CDR3 contains 15 residues. The CDR3 protein is CASISVTNSYNEQFF. The CDR3 DNA is TGTGCCAGCATTAGCGTGACAAACTCCTACAATGAGCAGTTCTTC.